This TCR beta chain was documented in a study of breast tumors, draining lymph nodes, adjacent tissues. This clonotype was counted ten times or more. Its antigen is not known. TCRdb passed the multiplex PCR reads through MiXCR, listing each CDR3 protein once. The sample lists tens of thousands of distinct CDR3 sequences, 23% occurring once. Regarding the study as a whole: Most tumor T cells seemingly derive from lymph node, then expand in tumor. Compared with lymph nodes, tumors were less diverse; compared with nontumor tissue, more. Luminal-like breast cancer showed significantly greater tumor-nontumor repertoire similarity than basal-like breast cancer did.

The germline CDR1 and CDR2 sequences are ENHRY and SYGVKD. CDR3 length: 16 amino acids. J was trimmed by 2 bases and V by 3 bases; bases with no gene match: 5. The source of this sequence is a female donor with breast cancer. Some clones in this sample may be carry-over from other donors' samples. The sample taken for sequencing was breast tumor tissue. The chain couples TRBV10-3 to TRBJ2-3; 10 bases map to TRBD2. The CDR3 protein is CAISEGAGGYTDTQYF. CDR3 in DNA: TGTGCCATCAGTGAAGGAGCGGGGGGGTACACAGATACGCAGTATTTT.